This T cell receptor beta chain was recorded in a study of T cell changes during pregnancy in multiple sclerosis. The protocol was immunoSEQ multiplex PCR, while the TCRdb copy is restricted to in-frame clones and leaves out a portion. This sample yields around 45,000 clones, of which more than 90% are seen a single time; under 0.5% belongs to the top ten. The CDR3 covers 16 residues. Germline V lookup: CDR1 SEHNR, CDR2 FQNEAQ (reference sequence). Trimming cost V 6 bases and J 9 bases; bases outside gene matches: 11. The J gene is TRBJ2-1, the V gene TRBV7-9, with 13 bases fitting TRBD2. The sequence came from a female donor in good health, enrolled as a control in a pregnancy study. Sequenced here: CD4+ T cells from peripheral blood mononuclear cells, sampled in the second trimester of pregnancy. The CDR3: CASSSGLAGDYGEQFF. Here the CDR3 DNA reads TGTGCCAGCAGTTCCGGACTAGCGGGAGATTATGGTGAGCAGTTCTTC.